One sample yielded the 15 T cell receptor beta chains listed below, sequenced in a study of T cells in Graves' hyperthyroidism and ophthalmopathy. Amplified regions were TCR beta CDR3 sequences from RNA transcripts. HTBI primers drove first-round RT-PCR of the TCR CDR3. Using its own MiXCR run on the multiplex PCR reads, TCRdb lists one record per CDR3 protein. The repertoire holds approximately 600,000 distinct CDR3 sequences, with 15% to 20% as singletons. Sample: blood. The receptors shown here come from a woman aged 25-40 years with Graves' hyperthyroidism.

In this sample, this clonotype turned up many times. The V call is TRBV28, the J call TRBJ2-7; no firm D call. Germline loops: CDR1 MDHEN, CDR2 SYDVKM. Trimming shortened V by 3 bases and J by 0 bases, and 9 bases separated the two germline ends. This CDR3 region has 14 residues. Here the CDR3 DNA reads TGTGCCAGCAGTTTTTCTGGCCTCTCCTACGAGCAGTACTTC. Its translation: CASSFSGLSYEQYF.

In this sample, this clonotype turned up many times. The chain recombines TRBV12-3 or TRBV12-4 with TRBJ1-3; D is undetermined. CDR3 length equals 13 residues. Trimming removed 7 bases at V and 7 bases at J, with 14 bases between. The CDR3 here is CASTIGLGNTIYF. The DNA for the CDR3 is TGTGCCAGCACTATCGGTCTCGGGAACACCATATATTTT.

This clonotype was counted many times. V and J are TRBV10-3 and TRBJ2-3; a weak D match, TRBD2 (6 bases). The CDR3 extends over 13 amino acids. CDR1 and CDR2 (germline): ENHRY, SYGVKD. The ends were cut back, 7 bases at V and 6 bases at J, with 14 bases in the middle. The CDR3 coding sequence is TGTGCCATCAAGGATCTCGCGGGGGATACGCAGTATTTT. It codes for CAIKDLAGDTQYF.

This clonotype was picked up many times. The chain joins TRBV6-2 or TRBV6-3 to TRBJ1-2; D uncertain. The CDR3 is 13 residues long. Trimming left V 0 bases short and J 6 bases short, with 8 bases between. CDR1 is MNHEY, CDR2 SVGEGT, per germline. CDR3 protein: CASSYSQRHGYTF. In nucleotides, the CDR3 is TGTGCCAGCAGTTACTCACAGAGGCATGGCTACACCTTC.

The chain recombines TRBV12-3 or TRBV12-4 with TRBJ2-7; no clear D. Trimming took off 7 bases at V and 1 base at J, with 11 bases between the two ends. This CDR3 comprises 13 residues. The CDR3 coding sequence is TGTGCCAGCACACGTATGGGGTCCTACGAGCAGTACTTC. Translation: CASTRMGSYEQYF.

At least ten counts were recorded for this clonotype. The chain joins TRBV20-1 to TRBJ2-3; 15 positions agree with TRBD2. CDR3 length equals 14 residues. The germline gives CDR1 DFQATT, CDR2 SNEGSKA (reference sequence). V lost 4 bases, J lost 9 bases, and 5 bases stayed unmatched. DNA of the CDR3: TGCAGTGCTACCCGGACTAGCGGGAGGGGAACGCAGTATTTT. Its protein is CSATRTSGRGTQYF.

There are many counts of this clonotype. The V call is TRBV28, the J call TRBJ2-1, with 9 bases fitting TRBD2. Germline CDR1 MDHEN, CDR2 SYDVKM. The CDR3 is 14 amino acids. V was clipped by 6 bases and J by 6 bases; unmatched bases: 6. DNA of the CDR3: TGTGCCAGCAGGCCCGGGACTAGCATCAATGAGCAGTTCTTC. It translates to CASRPGTSINEQFF.

The table lists this clonotype with a few counts. The rearrangement uses TRBV7-6 and TRBJ2-3, with D possibly TRBD1 on 6 matching bases. Between the trimmed V and J ends, which lost 0 bases and 6 bases, there was a span of 13 bases. The CDR3 spans 15 residues. Germline V lookup: CDR1 SGHVS, CDR2 FNYEAQ. The DNA for the CDR3 is TGTGCCAGCAGCTTAGCGGGGACAAAGTGGGATACGCAGTATTTT. Protein product: CASSLAGTKWDTQYF.

This clonotype was seen repeatedly, ten times or more. The gene calls are TRBV29-1 and TRBJ2-3; D is unclear. Germline V gene sequence: CDR1 SQVTM, CDR2 ANQGSEA. The CDR3 length is 13 residues. Trimming pared 3 bases from V and 2 bases from J, leaving 9 bases between. The CDR3 DNA follows: TGCAGCGTTGATGGGTGGGACACAGATACGCAGTATTTT. Protein product: CSVDGWDTDTQYF.

The chain recombines TRBV7-2 with TRBJ1-1; possibly TRBD1 for D (5 bases). Trimming took off 6 bases at V and 7 bases at J, with 9 bases between the two ends. Germline CDR1 and CDR2: SGHTA and FQGNSA. This CDR3 has 11 amino acids. The chain's CDR3 is CASRMGLEAFF. The CDR3 region has the DNA TGTGCCAGCAGGATGGGACTTGAAGCTTTCTTT.

This clonotype was seen at least ten times. V gene TRBV2 combines with J gene TRBJ2-7; D is possibly TRBD2 (6 bases). Per the germline V gene, CDR1 is SNHLY and CDR2 is FYNNEI. The CDR3 consists of 14 residues. V gave up 6 bases and J gave up 6 bases, with 18 bases separating them. CDR3 sequence: CASRGGRARVEQYF. In nucleotides, the CDR3 is TGTGCCAGCAGGGGAGGACGGGCGAGGGTCGAGCAGTACTTC.

This clonotype was seen ten or more times. The chain carries TRBV20-1 and TRBJ2-7; the match to TRBD2 covers 8 bases. CDR3 length equals 14 residues. Germline CDR1 reads DFQATT; CDR2 reads SNEGSKA (reference sequence). V dropped 6 bases and J dropped 0; count of bases not matched to a gene: 7. This CDR3 is CSAPGLGDSYEQYF. In DNA form, the CDR3 reads TGCAGTGCGCCGGGACTAGGGGACTCCTACGAGCAGTACTTC.

This clonotype was counted ten times or more. V gene TRBV10-3 combines with J gene TRBJ2-7, with D possibly being TRBD1 or TRBD2 (5 bases each). Germline CDR1 and CDR2: ENHRY and SYGVKD. There are 14 residues in the CDR3. V dropped 2 bases and J dropped 1 base, with 9 bases sitting between them. The CDR3 sequence: CAISEGTVSYEQYF. CDR3 nucleotide sequence: TGTGCCATCAGTGAGGGGACCGTGTCCTACGAGCAGTACTTC.

The chain couples TRBV6-1 to TRBJ2-5; 12 nucleotides line up with TRBD2. Germline trimming cut 1 base from V and 4 bases from J; bases unmatched to any gene: 13. CDR3 length equals 19 residues. CDR1 and CDR2 (germline): MNHNS, SASEGT. Here the CDR3 DNA reads TGTGCCAGCAGTGAAGAACACCGACTAGCGGGAGTATCGGGAGAGACCCAGTACTTC. The encoded protein is CASSEEHRLAGVSGETQYF.

This clonotype has at least ten counts. J is TRBJ2-1 and V is TRBV28; no firm D call. The CDR3 spans 12 residues. V was pared by 7 bases and J by 7 bases, with 11 bases between. The germline V gene has CDR1 MDHEN and CDR2 SYDVKM. For the CDR3, the DNA is TGTGCCAGCACCCCGGGCCAGAATGAGCAGTTCTTC. It specifies CASTPGQNEQFF.